The 11 T cell receptor beta chains below all came from one sample that was sequenced in a study of read filtering for tumor transcriptome and immune sequencing. This library used around 400 ng RNA and molecular barcoded adaptors spanning alpha/delta and beta/gamma chains. TCRdb re-called the reads through MiXCR, storing one row per CDR3 protein. The table lists some 62,000 distinct CDR3 sequences, roughly 13% of them singletons, with approximately 50% in the top ten. Sample: a population of CD138-negative cells sorted from bone marrow. The receptor set was obtained from a donor aged 40 or over with multiple myeloma.

In its sample, this clonotype is medium-sized. This chain joins TRBV20-1 and TRBJ2-2; D perhaps matches TRBD2 (5 bases). The CDR3 is 15 residues long. The ends were cut back, 3 bases at V and 7 bases at J, with 18 bases in the middle. CDR1 is DFQATT, CDR2 SNEGSKA, per germline (reference sequence). The CDR3 sequence is CSASGVGEGFGELFF. CDR3 sequence (DNA): TGCAGTGCTAGTGGCGTAGGCGAGGGATTCGGGGAGCTGTTTTTT.

The CDR3 reads CASSQTSGSQETQYF. DNA of the CDR3: TGTGCCAGCAGCCAGACTAGCGGGAGTCAAGAGACCCAGTACTTC. V usage is TRBV14 and J usage is TRBJ2-5; 12 nucleotides align to TRBD2. V was clipped by 3 bases and J by 2 bases; unmatched bases: 1. Germline assignment: CDR1 SGHDN and CDR2 FVKESK. The CDR3 runs 15 residues.

The table lists this clonotype with many counts. This chain uses TRBV29-1 with TRBJ2-7; 8 bases fit TRBD2. This CDR3 comprises 14 residues. V shed 7 bases and J 2 bases; nucleotides not matched to a gene: 10. Germline V gene sequence: CDR1 SQVTM, CDR2 ANQGSEA. The CDR3 nucleotides read TGCAGCGCGGTGCGGGAGGATAGTACCTACGAGCAGTACTTC. It specifies CSAVREDSTYEQYF.

This clonotype was observed many times. The CDR3 nucleotides are TGTGCCAGCACGGGGATGGAGGGGGACGGTAATGGGAACACTGAAGCTTTCTTT. Its protein is CASTGMEGDGNGNTEAFF. The chain has TRBV9 and TRBJ1-1; D is perhaps TRBD1 (6 bases). CDR1 is SGDLS, CDR2 YYNGEE, per germline. The CDR3 runs to 18 residues. V dropped 6 bases and J dropped 1 base, with 25 bases sitting between them.

This clonotype was counted at least ten times. V is TRBV7-6 and J is TRBJ2-5; 10 bases are a match to TRBD2. From germline, CDR1 is SGHVS and CDR2 FNYEAQ. This CDR3 has 14 residues. The V segment lost 2 bases and the J segment 5 bases; nucleotides outside the gene matches: 2. The CDR3 nucleotides are TGTGCCAGCAGCTTACTAGCGGGAGTGGAGACCCAGTACTTC. The encoded protein is CASSLLAGVETQYF.

This clonotype was detected many times. This chain links TRBV24-1 with TRBJ1-1; perhaps TRBD1 as D (6 bases). The germline V gene encodes CDR1 KGHDR and CDR2 SFDVKD. The CDR3 runs to 11 residues. The V and J ends lost 9 bases and 8 bases respectively, with 12 bases between them. The CDR3 loop is CATAGEGEAFF. The CDR3 DNA reads TGTGCCACCGCAGGGGAGGGGGAAGCTTTCTTT.

Regarding this clonotype: Likely a read error: the CDR3 ends without its conserved phenylalanine or tryptophan. This rearrangement joins TRBV6-5 to TRBJ2-7; 12 bases are shared with TRBD1. The trim removed 2 bases at V and 4 bases at J, leaving 9 bases unmatched. Germline loops: CDR1 MNHEY, CDR2 SVGAGI. This CDR3 contains 17 residues. CDR3 in amino acids: CASSYEIPGQGAYEQYL. DNA for the CDR3: TGTGCCAGCAGTTACGAAATTCCGGGACAGGGGGCTTACGAGCAGTACCTC.

The rearrangement joins TRBV11-3 to TRBJ1-6; maybe TRBD1 (6 bases). This CDR3 is 16 amino acids long. The V end was cut by 2 bases, the J end by 0 bases, with 8 bases between. Germline V lookup: CDR1 SGHNT, CDR2 YENEEA. DNA for the CDR3: TGTGCCAGCAGCTTACAGGGGTTCTCCTATAATTCACCCCTCCACTTT. This sequence encodes CASSLQGFSYNSPLHF.

A note on this clonotype: This may be a read error: a much more frequent sequence differs by one nucleotide. The genes are TRBV4-1 and TRBJ2-1; 7 bases fit TRBD2. The CDR3 consists of 15 residues. From germline, CDR1 is MGHRA and CDR2 YSYEKL. The chain's CDR3 is CASSQPGLVYNGQFF. The CDR3, as DNA: TGCGCCAGCAGCCAACCTGGACTAGTTTACAATGGGCAGTTCTTC.

This chain connects TRBV23-1 to TRBJ1-2; D gene uncertain. TRBV23-1 qualifies as an ORF whose function is uncertain. CDR3 size: 15 residues. V lost 4 bases and J 4 bases, leaving 16 bases between the germline ends. The CDR3 region is CASSRGSFHPYGYTF. CDR3 sequence (DNA): TGCGCCAGCAGTCGAGGGAGTTTCCACCCCTATGGCTACACCTTC.

In this sample, this clonotype turned up many times. The V call is TRBV18, the J call TRBJ2-1; D may match TRBD1 or TRBD2 (5 bases each). Germline CDR1 and CDR2: KGHSH and LQKENI. V was trimmed by 3 bases and J by 9 bases, leaving 18 bases between them. The CDR3 is 15 amino acids. DNA for the CDR3: TGTGCCAGCTCACCCCGGGACCCAAGTTTCACTGAGCAGTTCTTC. Protein sequence: CASSPRDPSFTEQFF.